These 10 T cell receptor beta chains share one sample of origin, sequenced in a study of T cell clones after liver transplantation. Measured with immunoSEQ multiplex PCR; TCRdb has only the in-frame clones, and not every one. The sample yields 51,000 or so clones, roughly nine tenths seen once. Sequenced here: CD8+ T cells from blood, sampled 12 months after liver transplant. The receptor set was obtained from a human patient who received a liver transplant. Among the T cells, some may be from the graft donor.

By share of the sample, this clone is medium-sized (0.01 to 0.1%). The CDR3 reads CASSLSDSYNEQFF. CDR3 DNA: TGCGCCAGCAGCTTGTCAGACTCCTACAATGAGCAGTTCTTC. The rearrangement joins TRBV5-1 to TRBJ2-1; D is ambiguous. CDR1 SGHRS and CDR2 YFSETQ come from the germline V gene. CDR3 length equals 14 residues. The V and J ends lost 1 base and 0 bases respectively, with 5 bases between them. The full variable domain, rest sourced from reference TRBV5-1 and TRBJ2-1, is KAGVTQTPRYLIKTRGQQVTLSCSPISGHRSVSWYQQTPGQGLQFLFEYFSETQRNKGNFPGRFSGRQFSNSRSEMNVSTLELGDSALYLCASSLSDSYNEQFFGPGTRLTVL.

Many counts were recorded for this clone. The chain combines TRBV4-1 with TRBJ1-2; no clear D gene. Germline CDR1 and CDR2: MGHRA and YSYEKL. Trimming cost V 1 base and J 6 bases, with 9 bases left between them. CDR3 size: 13 residues. The CDR3 DNA is TGCGCCAGCAGCCAAGGCAACGGGGATGGCTACACCTTC. Protein: CASSQGNGDGYTF.

The chain couples TRBV28 to TRBJ2-7; D call uncertain. The CDR3 is made up of 12 amino acids. Germline CDR1 is MDHEN and CDR2 is SYDVKM. V dropped 4 bases and J dropped 0 bases, with 4 bases sitting between them. CDR3 protein: CASSSLSYEQYF. DNA of the CDR3: TGTGCCAGCAGTTCCCTCTCCTACGAGCAGTACTTC.

The V gene is TRBV27, the J gene TRBJ1-1; possible D gene TRBD1, 5 bases. The CDR3 extends over 13 amino acids. Germline V gene sequence: CDR1 MNHEY, CDR2 SMNVEV (reference sequence). Trimming removed 7 bases from V and 2 bases from J, with 11 bases in between. Written as DNA, the CDR3 is TGTGCCAGCACCTTAGGGGTTAACACTGAAGCTTTCTTT. It yields the protein CASTLGVNTEAFF.

The chain couples TRBV29-1 to TRBJ2-7, with D hard to call. The CDR3 sequence is 11 residues long. Germline lookup yields CDR1 SQVTM and CDR2 ANQGSEA. The V end was cut by 1 base, the J end by 2 bases, with 3 bases between. This chain's CDR3 is CSVEGAYEQYF. As DNA, the CDR3 is TGCAGCGTTGAAGGGGCCTACGAGCAGTACTTC.

This sequence joins TRBV5-4 and TRBJ2-7; 7 bases align to TRBD2. Germline CDR1 SGHNT, CDR2 YYREEE (reference sequence). This CDR3 contains 13 residues. Trimming at V came to 1 base and at J to 7 bases, leaving 5 bases not matched to a gene. The CDR3 DNA reads as TGTGCCAGCAGCTTGTATGAGGGAGGGGAGCAGTACTTC. It codes for CASSLYEGGEQYF.

Only one count was recorded for this clone. J is TRBJ2-4 and V is TRBV7-9; possibly TRBD1 for D (6 bases). Trimming took 5 bases from V and 11 from J, leaving 19 bases between them. The germline V gene encodes CDR1 SEHNR and CDR2 FQNEAQ (reference sequence). There are 14 residues in the CDR3. CDR3 sequence: CASSQGQEWIVQYF. Written as DNA, the CDR3 is TGTGCCAGCAGCCAGGGGCAGGAATGGATCGTTCAGTACTTC.

V gene TRBV6-6 combines with J gene TRBJ2-7; D may be TRBD1 (5 bases). The ends were cut back, 4 bases at V and 13 bases at J, with 14 bases in the middle. Germline CDR1 reads MNHNY; CDR2 reads SVGAGI (reference sequence). The CDR3 consists of 11 residues. The CDR3 is CASSLDTRKYF. CDR3 sequence (DNA): TGTGCCAGCAGTTTGGACACAAGAAAATACTTC.

The chain uses TRBV9 and TRBJ2-3, with unresolved D. CDR1 and CDR2 (germline): SGDLS, YYNGEE. Trimming took 0 bases from V and 4 from J, leaving 9 bases between them. The CDR3 has 14 amino acids. The DNA for the CDR3 is TGTGCCAGCAGCGTAGAACTTGAGTCAGATACGCAGTATTTT. Its protein product is CASSVELESDTQYF.

The chain uses TRBV7-8 and TRBJ1-1, with unresolved D. The V gene lost 2 bases and the J gene lost 5 bases, with 9 bases spanning the gap. CDR3 length equals 13 residues. From germline, CDR1 is SGHVS and CDR2 FQNEAQ. The CDR3 is CASSLQGWTEAFF. CDR3 in DNA: TGTGCCAGCAGCTTACAAGGTTGGACTGAAGCTTTCTTT.